Each of the 2 T cell receptor beta chains below was sequenced from the same sample in a study of blood T cell repertoires in COVID-19 (dated by TCRdb to 2018 to 2020). The library was made by the immunoSEQ multiplex PCR assay. Imported from immuneACCESS, the table was reduced by TCRdb to in-frame sequences with V and J called. These copies leave out some clones; in studies compared against another copy, an unresolved V gene accounts for under half, and the cause of the remainder is not known. For this sample the table gives under 500,000 clones, of which more than 85% were detected only once. The ten largest clonotypes hold 4.3% of the sample. Material for sequencing was peripheral blood. Every receptor here comes from a woman in her 30s with acute or convalescent COVID-19.

The gene calls are TRBV5-6 and TRBJ2-3; possibly TRBD1 for D (6 bases). This CDR3 has 16 amino acids. In germline, CDR1 is SGHDT, CDR2 YYEEEE. Trimming pared 2 bases from V and 2 bases from J, leaving 15 bases between. The CDR3 here is CASSLSLTGTTDTQYF. DNA of the CDR3: TGTGCCAGCAGCTTAAGTTTGACAGGAACCACAGATACGCAGTATTTT. The variable domain in full, with the rest retrieved from reference TRBV5-6 and TRBJ2-3, is DAGVTQSPTHLIKTRGQQVTLRCSPKSGHDTVSWYQQALGQGPQFIFQYYEEEERQRGNFPDRFSGHQFPNYSSELNVNALLLGDSALYLCASSLSLTGTTDTQYFGPGTRLTVL.

The chain carries TRBV18 and TRBJ1-1; 9 bases align to TRBD1. CDR3 length: 15 residues. Germline V gene lookup returns CDR1 KGHSH and CDR2 LQKENI. The V and J ends lost 3 bases and 5 bases, in that order; junction bases with no gene match: 7. For the CDR3, the DNA is TGTGCCAGCTCACCGGACAGGGGAAGAGGTACTGAAGCTTTCTTT. Translation: CASSPDRGRGTEAFF. Drawing the rest from reference TRBV18 and TRBJ1-1, the complete variable domain is NAGVMQNPRHLVRRRGQEARLRCSPMKGHSHVYWYRQLPEEGLKFMVYLQKENIIDESGMPKERFSAEFPKEGPSILRIQQVVRGDSAAYFCASSPDRGRGTEAFFGQGTRLTVV.